A single sample is the source of the 15 T cell receptor beta chains below, sequenced in a study of radiation and T cells in renal cell carcinoma. Time point defined: blood 4 weeks post-SBRT, at nephrectomy. Treatment here: 15 Gy SBRT to primary tumor, nephrectomy 4 weeks later. Data came from immunoSEQ multiplex PCR; TCRdb stores just in-frame clones and leaves some out. Of about 78,000 clones listed, around 89% were seen once; the top ten hold nearly 6%. Sequences were derived from blood, sampled from a patient whose treatment included radiotherapy and nephrectomy. The receptors originated from a woman aged 70-85 years with renal cell carcinoma.

The chain uses TRBV7-2 and TRBJ2-3; TRBD2 agrees at 15 bases. The CDR3 length is 19 residues. J lost 1 base, V lost 5 bases, and 10 bases had no gene match. Germline V lookup: CDR1 SGHTA, CDR2 FQGNSA. CDR3 amino acids: CASSPIGLAGGQGTDTQYF. The CDR3 nucleotides read TGTGCCAGCAGCCCGATCGGACTAGCGGGGGGGCAGGGCACAGATACGCAGTATTTT.

The chain employs TRBV7-2 and TRBJ1-3, with 8 nucleotides matching TRBD1. Looked up from germline, CDR1 is SGHTA and CDR2 is FQGNSA. V shed 5 bases, J shed 11 bases, and the junction held 2 bases outside the gene matches. CDR3 size: 11 residues. Here the CDR3 reads CASSDRGAIYF. CDR3 sequence (DNA): TGTGCCAGCAGCGACAGGGGTGCCATATATTTT.

The chain combines TRBV2 with TRBJ2-3; 14 bases align to TRBD2. This CDR3 spans 19 amino acids. Unmatched junction bases numbered 8, after V lost 3 bases and J lost 0 bases. Germline CDR1 is SNHLY and CDR2 is FYNNEI. Here the CDR3 reads CASSDGLAGGSSSTDTQYF. The CDR3 DNA is TGTGCCAGCAGTGACGGACTAGCGGGGGGATCATCAAGCACAGATACGCAGTATTTT.

This clone was recorded only once. This sample includes further DNA sequences coding for the same CDR3. The chain joins TRBV5-1 to TRBJ1-1; 7 nucleotides line up with TRBD1. V lost 4 bases, J lost 4 bases, and 16 bases stayed unmatched. The CDR3 sequence is 17 residues long. Per germline, CDR1 SGHRS and CDR2 YFSETQ. CDR3 DNA: TGCGCCAGCAGCCGTTCCGTTACAGGGGATGGTGGCACTGAAGCTTTCTTT. Protein sequence: CASSRSVTGDGGTEAFF.

Details on this clone: The identical CDR3 is also encoded by other nucleotide sequences in the sample. The rearrangement uses TRBV29-1 and TRBJ1-2, with 7 nucleotides matching TRBD1. Germline V gives CDR1 SQVTM, CDR2 ANQGSEA. The CDR3 has 15 amino acids. The J segment lost 3 bases and the V segment lost 3 bases, leaving 10 bases of the junction unmatched. CDR3 sequence reads: CSVDTSGQAYYGYTF. DNA for the CDR3: TGCAGCGTTGATACAAGCGGACAGGCGTACTATGGCTACACCTTC.

The rearrangement joins TRBV19 to TRBJ1-5, with D unclear. V shed 4 bases and J shed 3 bases, with 13 bases lying between them. Germline CDR1 is LNHDA and CDR2 is SQIVND (reference sequence). The CDR3 covers 15 residues. CDR3 in DNA: TGTGCCAGTAGTACCCCCGGAGTAGACAATCAGCCCCAGCATTTT. Translation: CASSTPGVDNQPQHF.

The V and J genes are TRBV6-6 and TRBJ2-7, with D unresolved. Germline V gene lookup returns CDR1 MNHNY and CDR2 SVGAGI (reference sequence). The V end lost 6 bases, the J end lost 1 base, and 7 bases lay between the germline ends. The CDR3 is 12 amino acids. The CDR3 spells CASSLLSYEQYF. CDR3 nucleotide sequence: TGTGCCAGCAGCCTACTTTCCTACGAGCAGTACTTC.

This clone was recorded only once. The chain combines TRBV4-3 with TRBJ2-3; TRBD2 aligns across 10 bases. The CDR3 covers 16 residues. With V trimmed by 0 bases and J by 4 bases, 4 bases remained unmatched. Germline loops: CDR1 LGHNA, CDR2 YSLEER. The CDR3 nucleotides read TGCGCCAGCAGCCAAGATCTAGCGGGGGTATCAGATACGCAGTATTTT. It translates to CASSQDLAGVSDTQYF.

This sequence joins TRBV30 and TRBJ2-7; unclear D gene. Germline-derived CDR1 and CDR2 are GTSNPN and SVGIG (reference sequence). The CDR3 is made up of 12 amino acids. Trimming removed 1 base from V and 3 bases from J, with 7 bases in between. The CDR3 DNA is TGTGCCTGGAGTGAACATATCTACGAGCAGTACTTC. Translated, it gives CAWSEHIYEQYF.

This rearrangement joins TRBV9 to TRBJ1-6; TRBD1 is a possible D gene (6 bases). V lost 4 bases, J lost 0 bases, and 8 bases lay in between. The CDR3 is made up of 15 amino acids. Germline values: CDR1 SGDLS, CDR2 YYNGEE. This CDR3 reads CASSTGSSYNSPLHF. DNA for the CDR3: TGTGCCAGCAGCACAGGGAGCTCCTATAATTCACCCCTCCACTTT.

The rearrangement uses TRBV19 and TRBJ2-7; D may be TRBD2 (6 bases). Trimming cost V 4 bases and J 4 bases, with 11 bases left between them. The CDR3 totals 13 residues. Germline lookup yields CDR1 LNHDA and CDR2 SQIVND (reference sequence). In DNA form, the CDR3 reads TGTGCCAGTAGTAGGGTAGCGGCGTACGAGCAGTACTTC. It codes for CASSRVAAYEQYF.

The chain couples TRBV5-6 to TRBJ1-1, with TRBD1 matching over 7 bases. Germline V lookup: CDR1 SGHDT, CDR2 YYEEEE. V lost 4 bases to trimming and J lost 1 base; unmatched junction nucleotides: 4. The CDR3 is 14 residues long. CDR3 coding DNA: TGTGCCAGCAGCGGGGACAGATCGAACACTGAAGCTTTCTTT. This translates into CASSGDRSNTEAFF.

The gene calls are TRBV11-3 and TRBJ1-2; D unclear. From germline, CDR1 is SGHNT and CDR2 YENEEA. V shed 0 bases and J shed 4 bases, with 12 bases lying between them. CDR3 length: 15 residues. The DNA of the CDR3 is TGTGCCAGCAGCTTAGAGGGCGCTGGAGGCTATGGCTACACCTTC. Amino acid sequence: CASSLEGAGGYGYTF.

This chain links TRBV29-1 with TRBJ2-7, with D uncertain. Germline CDR1 and CDR2: SQVTM and ANQGSEA. The CDR3 loop spans 9 amino acids. Trimming left V 7 bases short and J 13 bases short, with 14 bases between. CDR3: CSGSGHLYF. The CDR3 region has the DNA TGCAGCGGGTCAGGTCACCTATACTTC.

A few counts support this clone. Here the CDR3 DNA reads TGTGCCAGCAGCGTGGGAGTGATGAACACTGAAGCTTTCTTT. Its protein is CASSVGVMNTEAFF. V usage is TRBV9 and J usage is TRBJ1-1; D unclear. Germline V gene data show CDR1 as SGDLS and CDR2 as YYNGEE. The CDR3 is 14 amino acids. V shed 2 bases and J shed 0 bases, with 8 bases lying between them.